This T cell receptor beta chain stems from a study of vaccination and CD4 T cells after COVID-19. Across the whole study: Overlapping spike peptides of SARS-CoV-2, HCoV-NL63, HCoV-OC43 and HCoV-229E were used, and cells were stimulated with them.

This clonotype appeared a few times. Its antigen is not identified. Overall study results and limits: Median reactive clonotypes, those recognizing SARS-CoV-2, rose from about 22 to 38, not significantly.

Looked up from germline, CDR1 is SGHTA and CDR2 is FQGNSA. The CDR3 runs 15 residues. V dropped 5 bases and J dropped 6 bases, with 19 bases sitting between them. Regarding treatment: roughly 11-day PBMC culture with coronavirus spike peptide pools or control peptides (ViraFEST assay). The Oncomine TCR Beta short-read assay sequenced DNA from cultured CD4+ T cells. Cultured CD4+ T cells yielded the extracted genomic DNA. From the PCR reads, TCRdb called clonotypes with MiXCR, one entry per CDR3 protein. The table includes approximately 13,000 distinct CDR3 sequences, 60% to 80% detected once. The rearrangement joins TRBV7-2 to TRBJ1-2; D is unclear. Sequences were obtained from CD4+ T cells from blood, cultured in vitro. The receptor was derived from a human donor who had recovered from COVID-19. The CDR3 reads CASSRGPQPVDGYTF. As DNA, the CDR3 is TGTGCCAGCAGCAGAGGGCCCCAGCCGGTGGATGGCTACACCTTC.